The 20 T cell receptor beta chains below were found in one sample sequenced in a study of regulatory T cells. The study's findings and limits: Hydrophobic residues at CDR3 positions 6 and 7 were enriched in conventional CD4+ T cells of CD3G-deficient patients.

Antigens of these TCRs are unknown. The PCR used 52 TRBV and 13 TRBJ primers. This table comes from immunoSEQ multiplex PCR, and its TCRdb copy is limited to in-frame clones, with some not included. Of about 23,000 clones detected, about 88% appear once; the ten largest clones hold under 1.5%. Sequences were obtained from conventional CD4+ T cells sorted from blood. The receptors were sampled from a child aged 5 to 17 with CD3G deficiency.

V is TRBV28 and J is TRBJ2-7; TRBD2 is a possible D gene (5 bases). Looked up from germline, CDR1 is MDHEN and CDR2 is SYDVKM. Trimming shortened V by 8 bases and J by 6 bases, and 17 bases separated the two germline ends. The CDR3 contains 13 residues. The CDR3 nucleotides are TGTGCCAGCCGACCAGGAGGACGGGGCGAGCAGTACTTC. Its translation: CASRPGGRGEQYF.

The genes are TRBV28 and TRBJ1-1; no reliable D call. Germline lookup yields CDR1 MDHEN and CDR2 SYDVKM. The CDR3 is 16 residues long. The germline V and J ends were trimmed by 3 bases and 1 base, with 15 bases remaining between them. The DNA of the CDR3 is TGTGCCAGCAGTTTTCGACCACTCCTAAGGAACACTGAAGCTTTCTTT. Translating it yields CASSFRPLLRNTEAFF.

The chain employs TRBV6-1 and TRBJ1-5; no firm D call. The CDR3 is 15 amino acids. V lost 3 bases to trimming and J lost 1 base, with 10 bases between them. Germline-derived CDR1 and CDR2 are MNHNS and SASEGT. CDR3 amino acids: CASSDGSASNQPQHF. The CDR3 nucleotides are TGTGCCAGCAGTGATGGAAGCGCGAGCAATCAGCCCCAGCATTTT.

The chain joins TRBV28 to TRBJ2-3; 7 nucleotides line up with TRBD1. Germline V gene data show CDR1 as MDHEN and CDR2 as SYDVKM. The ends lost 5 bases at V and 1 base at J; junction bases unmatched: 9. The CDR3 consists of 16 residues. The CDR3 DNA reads TGTGCCAGCAGTCGACAGGGCCGGAGGCGCACAGATACGCAGTATTTT. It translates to CASSRQGRRRTDTQYF.

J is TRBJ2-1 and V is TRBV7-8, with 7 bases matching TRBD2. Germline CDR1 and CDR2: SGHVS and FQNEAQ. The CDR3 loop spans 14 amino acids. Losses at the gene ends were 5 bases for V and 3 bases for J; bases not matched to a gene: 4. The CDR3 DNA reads TGTGCCAGCAGCAAAAGGGAGGGCTACAATGAGCAGTTCTTC. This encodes CASSKREGYNEQFF.

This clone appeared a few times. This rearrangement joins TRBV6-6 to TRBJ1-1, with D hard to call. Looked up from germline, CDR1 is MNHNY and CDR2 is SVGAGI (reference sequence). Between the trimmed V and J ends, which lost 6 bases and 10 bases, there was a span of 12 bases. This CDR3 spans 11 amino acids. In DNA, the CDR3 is TGTGCCAGCAGGCACCCTGGGCCAGCTTTCTTT. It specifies CASRHPGPAFF.

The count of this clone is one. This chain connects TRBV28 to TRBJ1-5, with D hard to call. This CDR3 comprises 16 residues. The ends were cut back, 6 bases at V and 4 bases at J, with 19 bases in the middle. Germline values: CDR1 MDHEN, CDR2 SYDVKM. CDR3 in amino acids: CASRVSAGIRNQPQHF. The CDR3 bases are TGTGCCAGCAGAGTTTCGGCCGGAATCCGGAATCAGCCCCAGCATTTT.

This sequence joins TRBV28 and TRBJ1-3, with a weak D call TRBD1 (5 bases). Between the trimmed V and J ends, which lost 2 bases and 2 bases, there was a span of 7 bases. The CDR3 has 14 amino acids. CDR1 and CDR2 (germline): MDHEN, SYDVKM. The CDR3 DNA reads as TGTGCCAGCAGTTTACGCAGGGCTGGAAACACCATATATTTT. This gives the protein CASSLRRAGNTIYF.

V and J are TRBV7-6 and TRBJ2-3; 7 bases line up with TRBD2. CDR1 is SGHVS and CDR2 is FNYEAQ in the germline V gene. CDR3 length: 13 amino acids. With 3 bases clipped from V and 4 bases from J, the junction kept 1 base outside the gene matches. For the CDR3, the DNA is TGTGCCAGCAGCTTGCGGGAGTCAGATACGCAGTATTTT. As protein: CASSLRESDTQYF.

CDR3 DNA sequence: TGTGCCAGCAGTGACTTAGGGACAGGGGGCGGCGATACGCAGTATTTT. As protein: CASSDLGTGGGDTQYF. The rearrangement joins TRBV6-4 to TRBJ2-3; 12 nucleotides agree with TRBD1. The CDR3 consists of 16 residues. V dropped 1 base and J dropped 6; count of bases not matched to a gene: 5. Germline CDR1 and CDR2: MRHNA and SNTAGT.

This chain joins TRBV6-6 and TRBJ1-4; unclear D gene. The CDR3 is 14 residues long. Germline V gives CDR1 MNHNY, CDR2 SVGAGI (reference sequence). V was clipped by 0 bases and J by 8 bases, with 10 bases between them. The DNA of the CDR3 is TGTGCCAGCAGTTACTCGCGACCGGGCGAAAAACTGTTTTTT. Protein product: CASSYSRPGEKLFF.

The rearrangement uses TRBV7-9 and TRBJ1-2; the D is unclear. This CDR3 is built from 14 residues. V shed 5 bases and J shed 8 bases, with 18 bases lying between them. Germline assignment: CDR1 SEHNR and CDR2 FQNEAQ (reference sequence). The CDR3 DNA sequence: TGTGCCAGCAGCCCCTCGACACGGCCCTTCGGCTACACCTTC. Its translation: CASSPSTRPFGYTF.

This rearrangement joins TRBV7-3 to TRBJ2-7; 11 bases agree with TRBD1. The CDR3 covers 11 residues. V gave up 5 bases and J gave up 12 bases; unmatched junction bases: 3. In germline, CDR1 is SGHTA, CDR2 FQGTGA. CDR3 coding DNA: TGTGCCAGCAGCACCGGGACAGGGGGGTACTTC. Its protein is CASSTGTGGYF.

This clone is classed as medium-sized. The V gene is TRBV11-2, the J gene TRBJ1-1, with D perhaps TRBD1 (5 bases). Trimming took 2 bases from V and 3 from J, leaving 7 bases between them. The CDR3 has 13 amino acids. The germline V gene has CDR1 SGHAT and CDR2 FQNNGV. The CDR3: CASSLRGDTEAFF. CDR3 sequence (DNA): TGTGCCAGCAGCTTACGGGGGGACACTGAAGCTTTCTTT.

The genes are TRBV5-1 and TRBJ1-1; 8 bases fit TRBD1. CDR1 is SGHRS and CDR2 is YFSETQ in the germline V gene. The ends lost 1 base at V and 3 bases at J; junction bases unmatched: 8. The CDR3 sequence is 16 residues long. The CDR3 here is CASSLRPYRGDTEAFF. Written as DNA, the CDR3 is TGCGCCAGCAGCTTGCGTCCCTACAGGGGGGACACTGAAGCTTTCTTT.

CDR3 region: CASSQTRPPYEQYF. In DNA, the CDR3 is TGTGCCAGCAGCCAGACAAGGCCCCCCTACGAGCAGTACTTC. V is TRBV6-1 and J is TRBJ2-5; D is ambiguous. The tail of the sequence fits TRBJ2-7 better, so the J call may be wrong. This CDR3 is 14 amino acids long. Germline V gene data show CDR1 as MNHNS and CDR2 as SASEGT.

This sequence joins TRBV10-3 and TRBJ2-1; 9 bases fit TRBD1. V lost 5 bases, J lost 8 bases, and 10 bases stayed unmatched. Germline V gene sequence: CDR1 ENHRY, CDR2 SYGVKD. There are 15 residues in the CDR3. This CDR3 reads CAISLTGGAWDEQFF. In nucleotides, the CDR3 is TGTGCCATCAGTTTGACAGGGGGAGCGTGGGATGAGCAGTTCTTC.

CDR3 protein: CASSSRDRTEAFF. As DNA, the CDR3 is TGTGCCAGCAGCTCCCGGGACAGGACTGAAGCTTTCTTT. The chain is built from TRBV7-9 and TRBJ1-1, with TRBD1 identical over 8 bases. The CDR3 sequence is 13 residues long. The V gene's germline CDR1 is SEHNR and CDR2 FQNEAQ (reference sequence). Trimming at V came to 4 bases and at J to 5 bases, leaving 3 bases not matched to a gene.

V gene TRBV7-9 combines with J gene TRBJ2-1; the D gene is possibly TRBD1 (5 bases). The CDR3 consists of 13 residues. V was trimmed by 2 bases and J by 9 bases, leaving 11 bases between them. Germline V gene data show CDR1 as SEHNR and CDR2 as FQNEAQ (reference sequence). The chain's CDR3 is CASSLSFQGEQFF. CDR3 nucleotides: TGTGCCAGCAGCTTATCGTTTCAGGGTGAGCAGTTCTTC.

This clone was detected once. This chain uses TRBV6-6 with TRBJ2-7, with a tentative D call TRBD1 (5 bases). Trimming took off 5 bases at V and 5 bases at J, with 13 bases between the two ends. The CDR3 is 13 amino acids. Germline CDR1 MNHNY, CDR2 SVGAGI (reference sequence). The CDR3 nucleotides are TGTGCCAGCAGTCGTCAGGGTTGGGACGAGCAGTACTTC. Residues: CASSRQGWDEQYF.